The 22 T cell receptor beta chains in this list originate from one sample, sequenced in a study of T-cell reconstitution after alpha-beta-depleted transplantation in children. Researchers prepared the TCRbeta library using unique molecular identifiers, the study reports. Each CDR3 protein gets one entry after TCRdb re-called the PCR reads with MiXCR. The table shows 490,000 or so distinct CDR3 sequences, with about an eighth occurring only once. Material: PBMCs from the stem cell graft donor, obtained from the stem cell graft. The receptors stem from a human donor who donated a stem cell graft to a child with combined immunodeficiency.

This clonotype turned up a few times. The CDR3 is CASSTLSDTQYF. CDR3 in DNA: TGTGCCAGCAGCACTCTGTCAGATACGCAGTATTTT. J is TRBJ2-3 and V is TRBV12-3 or TRBV12-4; D is undetermined. The CDR3 has 12 amino acids. The ends were cut back, 6 bases at V and 4 bases at J, with 8 bases in the middle.

This clonotype was recorded at least ten times. This chain joins TRBV24-1 and TRBJ2-3; TRBD1 aligns across 8 bases. The CDR3 runs to 17 residues. Germline CDR1 KGHDR, CDR2 SFDVKD. V was clipped by 3 bases and J by 0 bases; unmatched bases: 7. The CDR3: CATSDPGTGPSTDTQYF. The CDR3 region has the DNA TGTGCCACCAGTGATCCGGGGACAGGACCTAGCACAGATACGCAGTATTTT.

The sample holds a few counts of this clonotype. V gene TRBV11-2 combines with J gene TRBJ2-7; 9 positions agree with TRBD2. The J segment lost 1 base and the V segment lost 6 bases, leaving 13 bases of the junction unmatched. Germline values: CDR1 SGHAT, CDR2 FQNNGV. The CDR3 is 17 amino acids. In nucleotides, the CDR3 is TGTGCCAGCAGACCCAATCCCCGAGCGGGAGGATCCTACGAGCAGTACTTC. As protein: CASRPNPRAGGSYEQYF.

This clonotype was recorded many times. This chain uses TRBV29-1 with TRBJ1-3, with D hard to call. The CDR3 contains 13 residues. V lost 4 bases and J lost 0, with 7 bases in between. Germline lookup yields CDR1 SQVTM and CDR2 ANQGSEA. CDR3 loop: CSVAGSSGNTIYF. In nucleotides, the CDR3 is TGCAGCGTTGCTGGGAGCTCTGGAAACACCATATATTTT.

This clonotype was seen a few times. CDR3 DNA: TGCAGTGCTTATACCGAATTAGCGGGAGCAGAGACCCAGTACTTC. Residues: CSAYTELAGAETQYF. The V call is TRBV20-1, the J call TRBJ2-5, with 9 nucleotides matching TRBD2. The germline CDR1 and CDR2 sequences are DFQATT and SNEGSKA (reference sequence). V lost 5 bases and J lost 4; bases outside the gene matches: 11. The CDR3 length is 15 residues.

The chain joins TRBV27 to TRBJ1-5; 8 nucleotides line up with TRBD1. Germline CDR1 is MNHEY and CDR2 is SMNVEV (reference sequence). J gave up 6 bases and V 3 bases, and 7 bases lay outside the gene matches. The CDR3 is 15 residues long. This CDR3 reads CASSFGTGGSQPQHF. In nucleotides, the CDR3 is TGTGCCAGCAGTTTTGGAACAGGGGGAAGTCAGCCCCAGCATTTT.

This clonotype was observed a few times. This chain links TRBV24-1 with TRBJ2-1; 7 bases map to TRBD1. J gave up 5 bases and V 2 bases, and 5 bases lay outside the gene matches. Germline V gene lookup returns CDR1 KGHDR and CDR2 SFDVKD. The CDR3 has 15 amino acids. Here the CDR3 reads CATSDSGTENNEQFF. The DNA of the CDR3 is TGTGCCACCAGTGATTCCGGGACAGAGAACAATGAGCAGTTCTTC.

The CDR3 DNA follows: TGCAGTGCTGGGACTAACTCCTACGAGCAGTACTTC. This translates into CSAGTNSYEQYF. This chain uses TRBV20-1 with TRBJ2-7, with TRBD2 identical over 7 bases. Germline lookup yields CDR1 DFQATT and CDR2 SNEGSKA (reference sequence). CDR3 length: 12 residues. Unmatched junction bases numbered 1, after V lost 5 bases and J lost 0 bases.

In this sample, this clonotype turned up a few times. V is TRBV18 and J is TRBJ1-5, with no clear D. There are 13 residues in the CDR3. Germline lookup yields CDR1 KGHSH and CDR2 LQKENI. V dropped 3 bases and J dropped 4 bases, with 7 bases sitting between them. The CDR3 DNA sequence: TGTGCCAGCTCACCCGAGGCAAATCAGCCCCAGCATTTT. It translates to CASSPEANQPQHF.

The table lists this clonotype with many counts. This chain's CDR3 is CASRDQLSYEQYF. In nucleotides, the CDR3 is TGCGCCAGCAGGGACCAACTTTCCTACGAGCAGTACTTC. The chain employs TRBV10-2 and TRBJ2-7, with D uncertain. Per germline, CDR1 WSHSY and CDR2 SAAADI. This CDR3 contains 13 residues. V lost 6 bases, J lost 1 base, and 10 bases lay in between.

This clonotype was detected many times. This chain links TRBV12-3 or TRBV12-4 with TRBJ2-4, with a tentative D call TRBD1 (5 bases). This CDR3 comprises 14 residues. Trimming cost V 3 bases and J 5 bases, with 11 bases left between them. The CDR3 sequence: CASSFVLGQNIQYF. The CDR3 DNA reads as TGTGCCAGCAGTTTCGTTCTGGGGCAAAACATTCAGTACTTC.

This clonotype appeared many times. The J gene is TRBJ1-2, the V gene TRBV4-3; unclear D gene. The CDR3 has 14 amino acids. Trimming removed 0 bases at V and 4 bases at J, with 9 bases between. Germline V gene data show CDR1 as LGHNA and CDR2 as YSLEER. The DNA for the CDR3 is TGCGCCAGCAGCCAAGATGGGGTTCCCTATGGCTACACCTTC. It yields the protein CASSQDGVPYGYTF.

This clonotype was recorded at least ten times. This chain joins TRBV5-1 and TRBJ1-6; D is possibly TRBD1 (6 bases). The V end lost 4 bases, the J end lost 8 bases, and 13 bases lay between the germline ends. The germline gives CDR1 SGHRS, CDR2 YFSETQ. The CDR3 is made up of 14 amino acids. CDR3 sequence reads: CASSHTQGDSPLHF. DNA of the CDR3: TGCGCCAGCAGCCACACACAGGGAGATTCACCCCTCCACTTT.

This clonotype has a handful of counts. The V gene is TRBV9, the J gene TRBJ2-7, with TRBD2 identical over 8 bases. The germline V gene encodes CDR1 SGDLS and CDR2 YYNGEE. V gave up 4 bases and J gave up 2 bases; unmatched junction bases: 11. CDR3 length equals 16 residues. DNA for the CDR3: TGTGCCAGCAGCCCTGACCGGGAGGGAAGTCCCTACGAGCAGTACTTC. This codes for CASSPDREGSPYEQYF. Looking up the rest from reference TRBV9 and TRBJ2-7 gives the full variable domain: DSGVTQTPKHLITATGQRVTLRCSPRSGDLSVYWYQQSLDQGLQFLIQYYNGEERAKGNILERFSAQQFPDLHSELNLSSLELGDSALYFCASSPDREGSPYEQYFGPGTRLTVT.

At least ten counts were recorded for this clonotype. This chain joins TRBV12-3 or TRBV12-4 and TRBJ2-1, with D hard to call. There are 15 residues in the CDR3. The germline V and J ends were trimmed by 1 base and 6 bases, with 13 bases remaining between them. The CDR3 DNA reads TGTGCCAGCAGTTTAGAATCGGGCCTGTTCAATGAGCAGTTCTTC. Its protein is CASSLESGLFNEQFF.

There are many counts of this clonotype. The J gene is TRBJ1-1, the V gene TRBV12-3 or TRBV12-4, with TRBD1 as a possible D gene (6 bases). Trimming took off 1 base at V and 0 bases at J, with 9 bases between the two ends. This CDR3 is built from 15 residues. The CDR3 DNA follows: TGTGCCAGCAGTTTAGTTGAGGGGGTGAACACTGAAGCTTTCTTT. Its protein is CASSLVEGVNTEAFF.

This clonotype came up a few times. V is TRBV7-8 and J is TRBJ2-1; the D is unclear. Trimming cost V 4 bases and J 5 bases, with 15 bases left between them. CDR3 length equals 15 residues. Germline values: CDR1 SGHVS, CDR2 FQNEAQ. In DNA form, the CDR3 reads TGTGCCAGCAGCTCCCTTGGGCAGCCCCACAATGAGCAGTTCTTC. Its translation is CASSSLGQPHNEQFF. Together with reference TRBV7-8 and TRBJ2-1, the CDR3 gives the full variable domain: GAGVSQSPRYKVAKRGQDVALRCDPISGHVSLFWYQQALGQGPEFLTYFQNEAQLDKSGLPSDRFFAERPEGSVSTLKIQRTQQEDSAVYLCASSSLGQPHNEQFFGPGTRLTVL.

Only a few counts were recorded for this clonotype. J is TRBJ2-1 and V is TRBV6-5; 7 bases line up with TRBD2. The CDR3 covers 17 residues. J lost 1 base, V lost 0 bases, and 6 bases had no gene match. CDR1 is MNHEY and CDR2 is SVGAGI in the germline V gene. The CDR3 nucleotides are TGTGCCAGCAGTTACTCCGCGGGAGTAGGGTCCTACAATGAGCAGTTCTTC. Protein product: CASSYSAGVGSYNEQFF.

The table lists this clonotype with many counts. The J gene is TRBJ2-3, the V gene TRBV20-1, with D possibly being TRBD1 (5 bases). Trimming left V 7 bases short and J 1 base short, with 21 bases between. This CDR3 comprises 16 residues. CDR1 and CDR2 from the germline V gene are DFQATT and SNEGSKA (reference sequence). The CDR3 DNA is TGCAGTGTGTGGCTGGGGCGAGAGCTTGGCACAGATACGCAGTATTTT. Protein sequence: CSVWLGRELGTDTQYF.

Many counts were recorded for this clonotype. The gene calls are TRBV7-2 and TRBJ2-3; D not certain. V gave up 1 base and J gave up 4 bases, with 6 bases separating them. The CDR3 is 13 residues long. Per germline, CDR1 SGHTA and CDR2 FQGNSA. The CDR3 here is CASSLDYSDTQYF. In nucleotides, the CDR3 is TGTGCCAGCAGCTTAGACTACTCAGATACGCAGTATTTT.

The rearrangement links TRBV19 to TRBJ1-4; D ambiguous. V lost 3 bases and J lost 0, with 8 bases in between. This CDR3 region has 15 residues. Germline loops: CDR1 LNHDA, CDR2 SQIVND (reference sequence). The CDR3 DNA reads TGTGCCAGTAGTATGGGAGAAGCAACTAATGAAAAACTGTTTTTT. Translating gives CASSMGEATNEKLFF.

This chain uses TRBV4-1 with TRBJ2-5; 10 nucleotides line up with TRBD1. V lost 4 bases and J lost 4; bases outside the gene matches: 12. The V gene's germline CDR1 is MGHRA and CDR2 YSYEKL. This CDR3 comprises 17 residues. The CDR3 protein is CASSLPSRDRGGETQYF. The CDR3 DNA sequence: TGCGCCAGCAGCCTTCCTTCCCGGGACAGGGGAGGAGAGACCCAGTACTTC.